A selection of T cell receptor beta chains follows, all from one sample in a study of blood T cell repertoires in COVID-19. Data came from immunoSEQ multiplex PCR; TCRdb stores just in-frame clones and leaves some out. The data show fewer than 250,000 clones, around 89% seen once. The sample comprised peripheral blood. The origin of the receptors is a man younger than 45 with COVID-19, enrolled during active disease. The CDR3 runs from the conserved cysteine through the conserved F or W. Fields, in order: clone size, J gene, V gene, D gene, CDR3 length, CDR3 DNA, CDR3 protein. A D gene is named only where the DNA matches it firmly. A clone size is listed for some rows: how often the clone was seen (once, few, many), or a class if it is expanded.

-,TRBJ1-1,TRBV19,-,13,TGTGCCAGTAGTATACGTGGGAGCGCTGAAGCTTTCTTT,CASSIRGSAEAFF
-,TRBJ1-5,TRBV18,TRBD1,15,TGTGCCAGCTCCTTAGGACAGGGGGGTTATCAGCCCCAGCATTTT,CASSLGQGGYQPQHF
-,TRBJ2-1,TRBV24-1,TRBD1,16,TGTGCCACCAGTGACCGGGGACAGGGGGTATTCAATGAGCAGTTCTTC,CATSDRGQGVFNEQFF
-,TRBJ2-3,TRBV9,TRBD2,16,TGTGCCAGCAGCGCCACTAGCGGGGGGGCCCTGAGCACGCAGTATTTT,CASSATSGGALSTQYF
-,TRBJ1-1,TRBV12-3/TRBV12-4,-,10,TGTGCCAGCAGTTTATTCGGAGCTTTCTTT,CASSLFGAFF
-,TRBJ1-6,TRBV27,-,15,TGTGCCAGCAGACCGGGACAAATTATGAATTCACCCCTCCACTTT,CASRPGQIMNSPLHF
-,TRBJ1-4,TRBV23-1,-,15,TGCGCCAGCAGTCCAGGGTGCGTAACTAATGAAAAACTGTTTTTT,CASSPGCVTNEKLFF
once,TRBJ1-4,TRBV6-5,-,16,TGTGCCAGCAGTTACTCGAGGACTGCAACTAATGAAAAACTGTTTTTT,CASSYSRTATNEKLFF
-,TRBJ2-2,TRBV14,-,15,TGTGCCAGCAGCCAACAGGGGGGATTCACCGGGGAGCTGTTTTTT,CASSQQGGFTGELFF
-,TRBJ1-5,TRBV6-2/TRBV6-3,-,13,TGTGCCAGCAGCCTTGGGGGGGAGCAGCCCCAGCATTTT,CASSLGGEQPQHF
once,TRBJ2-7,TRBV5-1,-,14,TGCGCCAGCAGCTTGGTGGGCGCCGACTACGAGCAGTACTTC,CASSLVGADYEQYF
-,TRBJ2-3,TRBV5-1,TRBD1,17,TGCGCCAGCAGCTTGGTCATCGGCAGGGGGAGCACAGATACGCAGTATTTT,CASSLVIGRGSTDTQYF
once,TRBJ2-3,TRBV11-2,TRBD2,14,TGTGCCAGCAGCTATAGAGCGGGAGCAGATACGCAGTATTTT,CASSYRAGADTQYF
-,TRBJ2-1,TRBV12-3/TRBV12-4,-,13,TGTGCCAGCAGTTTCCGACTAAACAATGAGCAGTTCTTC,CASSFRLNNEQFF
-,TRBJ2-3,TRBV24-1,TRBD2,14,TGTGCCACCAGTGGTAGCGGGGGATCAGATACGCAGTATTTT,CATSGSGGSDTQYF
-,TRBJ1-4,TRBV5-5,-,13,TGTGCCAGCAGTTTCCGAGGATATGAAAAACTGTTTTTT,CASSFRGYEKLFF
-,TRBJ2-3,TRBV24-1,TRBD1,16,TGTGCCACCAGTGACCTAAACAGGGGGTCGGCAGATACGCAGTATTTT,CATSDLNRGSADTQYF
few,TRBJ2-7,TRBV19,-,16,TGTGCCAGTAGTATATTACCCTGGACAGCGACCTACGAGCAGTACTTC,CASSILPWTATYEQYF
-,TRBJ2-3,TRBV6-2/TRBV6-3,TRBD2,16,TGTGCCAGCAGTAACCCTAGCGGGGCTAGCACAGATACGCAGTATTTT,CASSNPSGASTDTQYF
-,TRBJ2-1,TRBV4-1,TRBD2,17,TGCGCCAGCAGCCCACGCCCACTAGCGGGGGGCGGGAATGAGCAGTTCTTC,CASSPRPLAGGGNEQFF
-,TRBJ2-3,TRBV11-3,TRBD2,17,TGTGCCAGCAGCTTAGGAGCTAGCGGGGTCGGGATGGATACGCAGTATTTT,CASSLGASGVGMDTQYF
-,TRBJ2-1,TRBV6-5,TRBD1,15,TGTGCCAGCAGTCAGGGACAGGGGGCGCTCAATGAGCAGTTCTTC,CASSQGQGALNEQFF
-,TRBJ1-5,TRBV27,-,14,TGTGCCAGCAGTCCCCCCGGAAGGGGTCAGCCCCAGCATTTT,CASSPPGRGQPQHF
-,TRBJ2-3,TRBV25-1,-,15,TGTGCCAGCAGTGAATTCAGGGGTGACACAGATACGCAGTATTTT,CASSEFRGDTDTQYF
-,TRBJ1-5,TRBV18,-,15,TGTGCCAGCTCACCGACAGCCCAGCGCAATCAGCCCCAGCATTTT,CASSPTAQRNQPQHF
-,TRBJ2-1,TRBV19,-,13,TGTGCCAGTAGTAGAGGGGACAAAAATGAGCAGTTCTTC,CASSRGDKNEQFF
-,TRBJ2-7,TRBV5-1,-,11,TGCGCCAGCAGCGGCTTGCACGAGCAGTACTTC,CASSGLHEQYF
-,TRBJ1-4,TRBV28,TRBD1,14,TGTGCCAGCAATGGACAGGACAAGGGTGAAAAACTGTTTTTT,CASNGQDKGEKLFF
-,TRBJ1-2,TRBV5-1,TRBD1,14,TGCGCCAGCAGCCCCGGACAGGGGAGCTATGGCTACACCTTC,CASSPGQGSYGYTF
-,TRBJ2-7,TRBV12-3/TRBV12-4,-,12,TGTGCCAGCAGGACAGATTCCTACGAGCAGTACTTC,CASRTDSYEQYF
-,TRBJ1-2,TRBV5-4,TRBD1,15,TGTGCCAGCAGCAGGGGGGACAGGGCGGGCTATGGCTACACCTTC,CASSRGDRAGYGYTF
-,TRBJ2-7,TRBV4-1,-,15,TGCGCCAGCAGCCAAGACGAACAGGCCCTCTACGAGCAGTACTTC,CASSQDEQALYEQYF
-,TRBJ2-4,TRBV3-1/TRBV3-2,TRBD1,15,TGTGCCAGCGGTTTACTCAGGGGGCGAGGAAACATTCAGTACTTC,CASGLLRGRGNIQYF
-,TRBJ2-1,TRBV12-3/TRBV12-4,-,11,TGTGCCAGCAGTTCAGATAATGAGCAGTTCTTC,CASSSDNEQFF
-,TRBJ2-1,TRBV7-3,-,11,TGTGCCAGCAGCTTTAGCGATGAGCAGTTCTTC,CASSFSDEQFF
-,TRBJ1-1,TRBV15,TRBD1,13,TGTGCCACCAGCAGGGAATCCGGGACAGCGGCTTTCTTT,CATSRESGTAAFF
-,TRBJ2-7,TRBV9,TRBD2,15,TGTGCCAGCAGCGTAGGCCGGGAGGGCCTCTACGAGCAGTACTTC,CASSVGREGLYEQYF
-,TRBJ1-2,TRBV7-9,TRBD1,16,TGTGCCAGCAGCCACTGGGACAGTCCCAATGTCCATGGCTACACCTTC,CASSHWDSPNVHGYTF
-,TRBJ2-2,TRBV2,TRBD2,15,TGTGCCACGGCCCCGGGACTAGCGTACCTCGGGGAGCTGTTTTTT,CATAPGLAYLGELFF
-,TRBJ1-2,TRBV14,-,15,TGTGCCAGCAGCCAAATAAGGGGGTCCACCTCTGGCTACACCTTC,CASSQIRGSTSGYTF
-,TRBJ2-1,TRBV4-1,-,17,TGCGCCAGCAGCCAAGTAGCCCTGGGACTCGGAGACCCCGAGCAGTTCTTC,CASSQVALGLGDPEQFF
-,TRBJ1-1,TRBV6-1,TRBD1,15,TGTGCCAGCAGTGAAACACAGGGGGCCCACACTGAAGCTTTCTTT,CASSETQGAHTEAFF
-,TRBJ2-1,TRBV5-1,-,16,TGCGCCAGCAGCTTGGCTGCAGGCCTTATGTACAATGAGCAGTTCTTC,CASSLAAGLMYNEQFF
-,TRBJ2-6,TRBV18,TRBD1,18,TGTGCCAGCTCGGACAGGACAGGGACCATCTCTGGGGCCAACGTCCTGACTTTC,CASSDRTGTISGANVLTF
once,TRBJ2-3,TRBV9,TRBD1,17,TGTGCCAGCAGCGCATACGCCGGACAGGGGATGTCAGATACGCAGTATTTT,CASSAYAGQGMSDTQYF
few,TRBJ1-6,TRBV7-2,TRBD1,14,TGTGCCAGCAGCCCGTGGGACAGCTTCAACGCCCTCCACTTT,CASSPWDSFNALHF
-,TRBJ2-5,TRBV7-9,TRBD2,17,TGTGCCAGCAGCCCTTATGGACTAGCGGGGGGATGGGAGACCCAGTACTTC,CASSPYGLAGGWETQYF
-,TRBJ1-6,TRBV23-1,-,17,TGCGCCAGCAGTCAATCGAACGCGGTATCCTATAATTCACCCCTCCACTTT,CASSQSNAVSYNSPLHF
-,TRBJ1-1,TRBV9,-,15,TGTGCCAGCAGCGTAGGCGGAAAGGGGGAATCTGAAGCTTTCTTT,CASSVGGKGESEAFF
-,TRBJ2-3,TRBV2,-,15,TGTGCCAGCAGTGAAAGGGGATTCAGGACAGATACGCAGTATTTT,CASSERGFRTDTQYF
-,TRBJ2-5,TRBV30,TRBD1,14,TGTGCCTGGTGCACAGGGGGCTTGGGAGAGACCCAGTACTTC,CAWCTGGLGETQYF
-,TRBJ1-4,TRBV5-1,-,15,TGCGCCAGCAGCTTGGTAACAGGTACTAATGAAAAACTGTTTTTT,CASSLVTGTNEKLFF
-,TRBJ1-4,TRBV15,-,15,TGTGCCACCAGCAGAGATCGGGGGGCGCAGGAAAAACTGTTTTTT,CATSRDRGAQEKLFF